This T cell receptor beta chain is from a study of early T cells in non-severe SARS-CoV-2 infection. Study as a whole: It was bulk RNA from unsorted whole blood that was sequenced, and the chains were unpaired. The study, taken as a whole, reports: CD4 and private specificities were missed by VDJdb matching, which favored anti-spike CD8 responses.

TCRdb used MiXCR to reprocess the 5' RACE reads, holding one entry per CDR3 protein. The table lists approximately 50,000 distinct CDR3 sequences, almost 9.5% of them singletons. This clonotype was counted at least ten times. Its target is unknown. The CDR3 is 13 amino acids. V lost 1 base and J 7 bases, leaving 8 bases between the germline ends. CDR1 and CDR2 (germline): SGHVS, FQNEAQ. The sequenced sample was whole blood. The TCR sequence derives from an adult who was a healthcare worker with PCR-confirmed SARS-CoV-2 infection or an uninfected control (not recorded which). This chain joins TRBV7-8 and TRBJ1-5; D is unresolved. CDR3 protein: CASSLDRGQPQHF. For the CDR3, the DNA is TGTGCCAGCAGCTTAGATCGGGGACAGCCCCAGCATTTT.